This TCR beta chain was documented in a study of cytomegalovirus exposure and HLA in healthy donors (TCRdb year 2017). At the level of the whole study: According to an earlier analysis of several hundred of the donors, 150 million to 200 million T cells yielded over 90 million unique TCR beta sequences and about 300 Gb of sequence data. An early release that covered around 590 HLA-typed donors contained about 290 gigabases of sequencing data and around 80 million unique TCR sequences. Of the 350 to 450 genotyped donors, 65% to 90% fell in the genetic ancestry cluster associated with self-reported Caucasian donors. The aim of the study was to test whether cataloging public T cell receptors could identify signatures of past pathogen exposure. The study profiled the T cell repertoires of hundreds of subjects by immunosequencing and related them to cytomegalovirus serostatus. Along with the roughly 670-subject first cohort, a separate validation cohort of over a hundred different subjects was used. High-throughput TCR immunosequencing, statistical association of individual TCRs with disease status, and machine learning were combined to predict cytomegalovirus infection status. To study patterns of TCR occurrence, a later analysis re-analyzed previously published TCR beta repertoires from several hundred donors and added high-resolution HLA genotyping. The later analysis used no new phenotypic data to find candidate immune exposures, relying instead on TCR beta sequences and their occurrence across donors. In an earlier analysis of about 590 of the donors, high-throughput TCR beta sequencing was used to judge whether each TCR beta V gene segment behaved as functional or pseudogenic. Donor age, sex, ethnicity and CMV serostatus were collected together with the repertoire data. A later genetic analysis used genome-wide SNP genotypes for about 60% of the roughly 700 donors, treating that subset as a discovery cohort. Every discovery cohort repertoire had been produced on one sequencing platform. Both class I and class II loci were covered by HLA typing, at four-digit resolution. The number of donors typed differed by locus, with about 629-630 for A, B, C, DRB1 and DQB1, around 520 for DQA1, approximately 570 for DPA1, and 472 for DPB1. About five DR-DQ haplotypes were treated as single units for association and clustering because of strong linkage in the cohort. On average, around 200,000 unique TCR beta nucleotide sequences were sequenced per donor among about 400 genotyped donors of the cohort, with 15% to 20% of those sequences being non-productive.

On the study overall, not on this receptor specifically: Some IMGT-functional V segments, including TRBV6-2 and TRBV6-3, could not be distinguished by the 87-base-pair reads and were therefore excluded. In this cohort, only TCR beta chains were sequenced, and detectable features were limited by the absence of alpha or paired-chain data. Three of the identified cytomegalovirus-associated TCR beta chains were confirmed in vitro to be specific for cytomegalovirus antigens. In an earlier analysis of roughly 500 of the donors, most TCR beta V segments appeared in productive rearrangements about 90% or about 30% of the time, broadly matching IMGT annotations. A later analysis reported that several top co-occurrence clusters appeared linked to parvovirus B19, influenza, CMV and Epstein-Barr virus. Sequencing depth was assumed to be roughly uniform across donors in the presence/absence analyses, though that assumption may not hold. A further reported finding was that TCR beta sequences accurately predicted the HLA-A and HLA-B alleles for most subjects in the first cohort. The authors suggested that the approach could potentially be extended to other disease states and immunological phenotypes. When HLA alleles, especially DR and DQ, strongly co-occurred, attributing TCR associations to individual alleles was difficult. Linkage disequilibrium might explain the correlated functional status among segregating V segments, but an unknown experimental factor could not be excluded. Because HLA typing was unavailable for some donors at each locus, only the typed subset was used in association tests. Most TCR sequences were observed very rarely across donors, whereas some public TCRs were present in many individuals. A total of 150 or so TCR beta chains were listed by the study as associated with cytomegalovirus. In a later analysis, the rate of TCR association differed among HLA loci, with DRB1 alleles having the most associated TCRs and HLA-C alleles having the fewest. Compared with equally common non-associated chains, HLA-associated TCR beta chains in a later analysis were more clonally expanded and had lower generation probabilities. Compared with the roughly 670-donor mean, donors in an Asian-associated ancestry cluster had fewer N-insertions in productive TCRs, according to a later genetic analysis. The only immune exposure information available for the cohort was CMV serostatus. Most CMV-associated TCR beta chains appeared to be HLA-restricted in a later analysis, and the HLA associations seemed to be driven largely by CMV exposure. A later analysis associated 16,951 TCR beta sequences with specific HLA alleles at a false discovery rate of 0.05. The classifier was reported to diagnose cytomegalovirus status with high specificity and sensitivity in both the original and validation cohorts. Around 16 rarely observed V segments, including chromosome 9 orphons, were excluded from the earlier analysis of approximately 500 of the donors because counts were too low. A cluster of highly shared sequence variants was judged likely to be a technical artifact of the sequencing pipeline. V-gene and J-gene trimming of TCR beta chains was associated with a missense DCLRE1C variant in a later genetic analysis, and the association was replicated in an independent cohort.

Counted from cysteine to phenylalanine, this CDR3 has 12 amino acids. Just the 36-base CDR3 DNA is kept, in frame starting at base 1. CDR1 and CDR2 were assigned from the germline V gene as MNHNS and SASEGT. The trim is 8 bases for V and 0 bases for J, with a gap of 8 bases between the germline ends. This clone was observed once. Its binding antigen is unknown. Qualities for individual bases were not recorded, and no much larger clone is one base off. The cohort consisted of some 730 healthy bone marrow donors. All cohort members were sampled while nominally healthy, although unrecorded immune exposures were likely present. The donor was CMV seropositive and belonged to the group of around 300 seropositive cohort members. A peripheral blood sample was collected from each donor, and TCR beta sequencing was performed on peripheral blood mononuclear cells. The Qiagen DNeasy Blood Extraction Kit was used to extract genomic DNA from the blood cell samples.

Receptor amplification or capture employed the immunoSEQ multiplex PCR assay. A mixture of 60 forward primers for TCR Vbeta segments and 13 reverse primers for TCR Jbeta segments was used in the multiplex PCR. Amplification of the CDR3 region of rearranged TCR beta genes was performed with a multiplex PCR assay on genomic DNA. The amplified TCR beta libraries were sequenced on the Illumina HiSeq System as 87-base-pair reads. Turning to the authors' computational methods: A later analysis tallied 75 million to 95 million unique TCR beta chains across the 666 repertoires, and around 9.9 million of those chains were shared by two or more donors. A nearest-neighbor algorithm error-corrected the raw reads and collapsed the reads into unique sequences, merging closely related sequences to remove PCR and sequencing errors. V, D and J gene segments were assigned by aligning CDR3 sequences to IMGT reference sequences. For a sequence to be retained, a match of at least six nucleotides to both a V gene segment and a J gene segment was required. A rearrangement was called productive if the CDR3 had no stop codons and remained in frame with V and J, and every other rearrangement was called non-productive. Following IMGT convention, CDR3 was defined as the stretch from the second conserved V-encoded cysteine up to the conserved J-encoded phenylalanine. The earlier analysis of a few hundred of the donors excluded sequences that lacked an unambiguous match to a single V gene segment. In an earlier analysis of several hundred of the donors, V segments were called functional above 56.7% productive rearrangements and were called segregating when the between-donor standard deviation exceeded 5%. A statistical classification framework was built to diagnose cytomegalovirus status from the catalog of TCR beta chain sequences. In a later analysis, TCR nucleotide sequences were compared against IMGT/GENE-DB human TR gene sequences so that V and J genes could be assigned. A later analysis assigned CDR3 sequences and most-parsimonious VDJ recombination scenarios with the TCRdist pipeline. In a later analysis, every TCR beta chain was defined by the combination of its CDR3 amino acid sequence and its V-gene family, and reads without a unique V-gene family were dropped. As a way to deal with suspected cross-contamination and a sequencing artifact, a later analysis dropped nearly 600 nucleotide sequences that were highly shared and had low generation probability. In a later analysis, a clonal expansion index for each public chain was calculated from normalized within-repertoire ranks of inferred template counts. A later analysis computed generation probabilities with a VDJ recombination model fitted to out-of-frame rearrangements, and checked the results against IGoR. In a later analysis, hypergeometric tests were used to score TCR-TCR, TCR-HLA and TCR-CMV co-occurrence, with a repertoire-size bias correction applied to TCR pairs. In a later analysis, false discovery rates were estimated by permuting HLA or CMV assignments 20 times. In a later analysis, co-occurring TCRs were grouped using DBSCAN, with TCRdist sequence similarity added in when clustering inside HLA-allele-positive subsets. Repertoires with fewer than 30,000 or more than 120,000 public chains were left out of co-occurrence clustering, as were about five repertoires with anomalous nucleotide sharing. The table comes from immuneACCESS by way of TCRdb, which keeps in-frame sequences with V and J called. Part of the clones is missing from these tables; in studies checked, under half for an unresolved V gene and the rest for unknown reasons. V and J calls and clone size are given by that table; D and trimming were obtained from the DNA. The sample includes more than 65,000 clones, with 74% observed a single time. Roughly 11% of the sample goes to the ten largest clones.

This clonotype originated in a woman aged 55-70 years in good health and CMV-seropositive. Source material: PBMCs. The sequence is built from TRBV6-1 and TRBJ2-7; the D segment cannot be called with confidence. The DNA sequence is as follows: TGTGCCAGCCGCCCACTCTCCTACGAGCAGTACTTC. It codes for CASRPLSYEQYF.